This record looks at one TCR beta chain sequence and its context. The sample is drawn from a study of monozygotic twins with inflammatory bowel disease. cDNA encoding TCRalpha and TCRbeta underwent two nested PCRs of approximately 16 and 10 cycles, each of which was followed by bead purification. TCRdb re-called the 5' RACE reads and catalogs CDR3 proteins one per entry, DNA excluded. The sample includes around 210,000 distinct CDR3 sequences. Germline CDR1 is DFQATT and CDR2 is SNEGSKA (reference sequence). The CDR3 has 15 residues. The chain is built from TRBV20-1 and TRBJ1-1; TCRdb selects TRBD1, and the lack of DNA leaves this call unchecked. The specimen sequenced was blood. This sequence originates from a human donor with ulcerative colitis or Crohn's disease, or a healthy co-twin of an affected twin (not recorded which). The CDR3 spells CSASPFGGQNTEAFF.